This T cell receptor (beta chain) emerged from a study of shared clonotypes between healthy human individuals. General observations from the study: Enrolling few donors narrowed the genetic and exposure-history diversity that was represented.

Only in-frame clones appear in the TCRdb table, and some are missing; sequencing was by immunoSEQ multiplex PCR. The data hold approximately 530,000 clones, with roughly 95% observed a single time. V was clipped by 3 bases and J by 2 bases; unmatched bases: 6. The CDR3 totals 15 residues. Germline-derived CDR1 and CDR2 are SGHTS and YDEGEE. As to this clone: Its specificity is unknown.

The chain uses TRBV5-8 and TRBJ1-1; 8 bases agree with TRBD1. This clonotype was sampled from a woman in her thirties in good health. Specimen: naive CD4+ T cells sorted from blood. Subset meaning: CD45RA+ positively selected. The CDR3 loop reads CASSSGQEVNTEAFF. CDR3 DNA: TGTGCCAGCAGCTCGGGACAGGAGGTTAACACTGAAGCTTTCTTT.